The 5 T cell receptor beta chains given below trace back to one sample, sequenced in a study of blood T cell repertoires in COVID-19. Only in-frame clones appear in the TCRdb table, and some are missing; sequencing was by immunoSEQ multiplex PCR. The repertoire consists of over 250,000 clones, with roughly 90% occurring once and the leading ten covering roughly 2.3%. Sequencing used peripheral blood. Source of these receptors: a woman in her twenties or thirties with COVID-19, enrolled during active disease.

This clone was detected once. J is TRBJ2-7 and V is TRBV27, with D maybe TRBD2 (6 bases). Germline CDR1 reads MNHEY; CDR2 reads SMNVEV (reference sequence). The V gene lost 5 bases and the J gene lost 1 base, with 9 bases spanning the gap. There are 13 residues in the CDR3. The CDR3 bases are TGTGCCAGCAGTACAAGCGGGTCCTACGAGCAGTACTTC. Encoded protein: CASSTSGSYEQYF.

V and J are TRBV19 and TRBJ2-2, with 7 bases fitting TRBD1. The V and J ends lost 4 bases and 8 bases, in that order; junction bases with no gene match: 10. The CDR3 loop spans 15 amino acids. CDR1 is LNHDA, CDR2 SQIVND, per germline (reference sequence). For the CDR3, the DNA is TGTGCCAGTAGTACGACAGGGCCTGGAGGAGGGGAGCTGTTTTTT. It specifies CASSTTGPGGGELFF.

The chain uses TRBV19 and TRBJ2-5; 9 bases are shared with TRBD2. There are 15 residues in the CDR3. The germline V gene has CDR1 LNHDA and CDR2 SQIVND (reference sequence). After removal of 7 bases from V and 5 bases from J, the junction contained 11 bases not matched to a gene. The CDR3 DNA reads TGTGCCAGTACCCCAACTCAAGGACTAGCGGAGACCCAGTACTTC. Translating gives CASTPTQGLAETQYF.

The genes are TRBV30 and TRBJ1-1; 11 bases line up with TRBD1. The germline gives CDR1 GTSNPN, CDR2 SVGIG (reference sequence). This CDR3 contains 16 residues. Trimming cost V 3 bases and J 3 bases; bases outside gene matches: 9. The CDR3 region is CAWSRWTGGQDTEAFF. The CDR3 nucleotides read TGTGCCTGGAGCCGATGGACAGGGGGCCAGGACACTGAAGCTTTCTTT.

The chain employs TRBV30 and TRBJ2-1; D gene ambiguous. V was clipped by 5 bases and J by 4 bases, with 9 bases between them. From germline, CDR1 is GTSNPN and CDR2 SVGIG (reference sequence). The CDR3 runs 12 residues. CDR3 residues: CAWSPFYNEQFF. Written as DNA, the CDR3 is TGTGCCTGGTCTCCCTTTTACAATGAGCAGTTCTTC.